The 18 T cell receptor beta chains listed next were all sequenced from one sample in a study of liver allograft versus peripheral blood T cells. Study in general: Recipients' peripheral blood served as the comparator for T cell receptor repertoires in transplanted livers.

One entry per CDR3 protein results from TCRdb running MiXCR on the reads. Here the sample spans 2,900 or so distinct CDR3 sequences, roughly a sixth being singletons. The receptors were sampled from a human patient who had a liver transplant. Some T cells may trace back to the graft donor.

This clonotype appeared a few times. The CDR3 DNA sequence: TGTGCCAGCGGGACAGGGAGGCGGAACACTGAAGCTTTCTTT. This translates into CASGTGRRNTEAFF. The genes are TRBV6-5 and TRBJ1-1; 9 bases match TRBD1. After removal of 8 bases from V and 1 base from J, the junction contained 5 bases not matched to a gene. This CDR3 comprises 14 residues. The germline V gene has CDR1 MNHEY and CDR2 SVGAGI.

By share of the sample, this clonotype is medium-sized. J is TRBJ1-1 and V is TRBV19, with D possibly being TRBD1 (6 bases). From germline, CDR1 is LNHDA and CDR2 SQIVND (reference sequence). The CDR3 consists of 16 residues. V lost 3 bases, J lost 2 bases, and 16 bases lay in between. CDR3 in DNA: TGTGCCAGTAGTATGGGGACCACAGGGTCCAACACTGAAGCTTTCTTT. Its translation: CASSMGTTGSNTEAFF.

This clonotype rates as medium-sized. CDR3 coding DNA: TGTGCCACCAGTGCGGGGGGCTCTGAAGCTTTCTTT. Translated, it gives CATSAGGSEAFF. This chain joins TRBV24-1 and TRBJ1-1; D might be TRBD1 (6 bases). Germline loops: CDR1 KGHDR, CDR2 SFDVKD. Trimming stripped 5 bases from V and 6 bases from J, with 9 bases between. CDR3 length: 12 residues.

Details on this clonotype: One base away lies a much larger clone, so this may be a sequencing read error. The chain is built from TRBV15 and TRBJ2-3; 7 nucleotides agree with TRBD2. The CDR3 is made up of 16 amino acids. Germline-derived CDR1 and CDR2 are LNHNV and YYDKDF (reference sequence). The CDR3 here is CATSSHMTSTPETQYF. In DNA, the CDR3 is TGTGCCACCAGCAGCCATATGACTAGCACCCCAGAAACGCAGTATTTT.

As to this clonotype: A much larger clone differs by one base, so this may be a read error. The chain recombines TRBV6-5 with TRBJ1-1; D unresolved. Trimming stripped 9 bases from V and 4 bases from J, with 18 bases between. This CDR3 comprises 14 residues. The germline V gene has CDR1 MNHEY and CDR2 SVGAGI. The CDR3 sequence: CARSEVGKITEAFF. The DNA of the CDR3 is TGTGCCAGAAGTGAAGTAGGGAAGATCACTGAAGCTTTCTTT.

This clonotype is medium-sized (0.01 to 0.1%) within its sample. V is TRBV6-2 or TRBV6-3 and J is TRBJ2-7; perhaps D is TRBD1 or TRBD2 (5 bases each). Germline V gives CDR1 MNHEY, CDR2 SVGEGT. Trimming cost V 5 bases and J 3 bases, with 14 bases left between them. The CDR3 is 14 residues long. CDR3 bases: TGTGCCAGCAGTACGGGGCATACCCTCTACGAGCAGTACTTC. Its protein is CASSTGHTLYEQYF.

Sample share makes this clonotype medium-sized. V usage is TRBV19 and J usage is TRBJ1-1; 11 bases match TRBD1. The germline CDR1 and CDR2 sequences are LNHDA and SQIVND (reference sequence). The CDR3 sequence is 16 residues long. J lost 1 base, V lost 1 base, and 2 bases had no gene match. The CDR3 DNA is TGTGCCAGTAGTATAGGGACAGGGGGCCGGAACACTGAAGCTTTCTTT. This gives the protein CASSIGTGGRNTEAFF.

Comments on this clonotype: This could be a read error, since a much larger clone is one nucleotide away. The chain combines TRBV5-4 with TRBJ1-2; D remains unclear. Per germline, CDR1 SGHNT and CDR2 YYREEE (reference sequence). The CDR3 is 12 amino acids. In DNA, the CDR3 is TGTGTCAGCAGCTTAAACGACTGGGGCTACACCTTC. Amino acid sequence: CVSSLNDWGYTF.

By share, this clonotype counts as large (0.1 to 1%). This chain connects TRBV24-1 to TRBJ2-2; the match to TRBD2 covers 8 bases. Germline trimming cut 4 bases from V and 4 bases from J; bases unmatched to any gene: 1. This CDR3 is built from 14 residues. Germline V gene data show CDR1 as KGHDR and CDR2 as SFDVKD. CDR3 nucleotide sequence: TGTGCCACCAGTGACGCGGGAGGCACCGGGGAGCTGTTTTTT. Translated: CATSDAGGTGELFF.

This clonotype is medium-sized by share. The chain links TRBV27 to TRBJ1-5, with D possibly TRBD1 on 5 matching bases. V was shortened by 3 bases and J by 7 bases, with 10 bases between the two germline ends. The CDR3 sequence is 13 residues long. The V gene's germline CDR1 is MNHEY and CDR2 SMNVEV (reference sequence). CDR3 sequence: CASSFGRGQPQHF. The CDR3 region has the DNA TGTGCCAGCAGTTTCGGCCGGGGGCAGCCCCAGCATTTT.

By share, this clonotype ranks as medium-sized. V gene TRBV20-1 combines with J gene TRBJ1-2; D call uncertain. V was clipped by 5 bases and J by 7 bases, with 17 bases between them. Germline V gene lookup returns CDR1 DFQATT and CDR2 SNEGSKA (reference sequence). The CDR3 sequence is 13 residues long. The CDR3 DNA reads TGCAGTGCTCCTACTCAAGTTTGGGGTGGCTACACCTTC. It specifies CSAPTQVWGGYTF.

Judged by abundance, this clonotype is medium-sized. The V gene is TRBV19, the J gene TRBJ1-3; D is possibly TRBD1 (5 bases). CDR1 is LNHDA and CDR2 is SQIVND in the germline V gene (reference sequence). Trimming cost V 6 bases and J 0 bases, with 15 bases left between them. The CDR3 has 16 residues. CDR3 amino acids: CASRGPGPPSGNTIYF. The CDR3 DNA follows: TGTGCCAGTAGAGGGCCAGGGCCTCCCTCTGGAAACACCATATATTTT.

This clonotype is medium-sized in the sample. The genes are TRBV30 and TRBJ1-1, with D perhaps TRBD1 (6 bases). This CDR3 is 15 amino acids long. The V gene's germline CDR1 is GTSNPN and CDR2 SVGIG (reference sequence). V shed 0 bases and J shed 3 bases, with 14 bases lying between them. The CDR3 spells CAWSVKGGKYTEAFF. CDR3 coding DNA: TGTGCCTGGAGTGTAAAAGGGGGAAAATACACTGAAGCTTTCTTT.

This clonotype is large. The gene calls are TRBV9 and TRBJ2-7; no clear D gene. V was clipped by 3 bases and J by 4 bases, with 20 bases between them. The CDR3 spans 16 residues. Per germline, CDR1 SGDLS and CDR2 YYNGEE. DNA for the CDR3: TGTGCCAGCAGCGCGACCTCCAAATCCTTACCTTACGAGCAGTACTTC. It encodes CASSATSKSLPYEQYF.

A word on this clonotype: This likely stems from a read error, as it lies one base from a far larger clone. The chain recombines TRBV10-3 with TRBJ1-3; no clear D gene. V was shortened by 3 bases and J by 9 bases, with 18 bases between the two germline ends. The germline V gene has CDR1 ENHRY and CDR2 SYGVKD. The CDR3 loop spans 15 amino acids. The CDR3 DNA reads as TGTGCCATCAGTGAATGGGCAGCCTACGGAGGCACCATATATTTT. Its protein product is CAISEWAAYGGTIYF.

This clonotype was seen just once. V and J are TRBV19 and TRBJ1-4; 8 bases fit TRBD1. The germline gives CDR1 LNHDA, CDR2 SQIVND (reference sequence). The V segment lost 1 base and the J segment 0 bases; nucleotides outside the gene matches: 10. The CDR3 is made up of 19 amino acids. The CDR3 nucleotides read TGTGCCAGTAGTATAGTGGCGACAGGGGTACTTTCAACTAATGAAAAACTGTTTTTT. It encodes CASSIVATGVLSTNEKLFF.

This clonotype is medium-sized. The chain links TRBV6-5 to TRBJ1-2; a possible D gene is TRBD1 (6 bases). Germline loops: CDR1 MNHEY, CDR2 SVGAGI. V lost 2 bases and J 4 bases, leaving 14 bases between the germline ends. The CDR3 runs to 15 residues. The CDR3 sequence is CASSYEPGGSYGYTF. The CDR3 DNA reads as TGTGCCAGCAGTTACGAACCGGGGGGCAGCTATGGCTACACCTTC.

This clonotype is judged medium-sized. The V gene is TRBV6-5, the J gene TRBJ1-2, with TRBD1 matching 10 bases. Germline V CDR1 and CDR2: MNHEY, SVGAGI. The junction had 15 bases not matched to a gene; V was cut back by 6 bases and J by 5 bases. The CDR3 sequence is 17 residues long. The CDR3 DNA reads TGTGCCAGCAGGAGCCGGGACAGGGGTAGGGGTTTATATGGCTACACCTTC. Protein sequence: CASRSRDRGRGLYGYTF.